This TCR beta chain was observed in a study of regulatory T cells in long-lasting Graves disease. J gave up 1 base and V 6 bases, and 5 bases lay outside the gene matches. Germline assignment: CDR1 SGHDN and CDR2 FVKESK. The CDR3 contains 15 residues. Construction of TCR beta libraries relied on iRepertoire HTBI primers and on Arm-PCR targeting CDR3 regions. Each CDR3 protein is one row after TCRdb ran MiXCR on the multiplex PCR reads. The top ten clones hold roughly 10% of a sample with 440,000 or so distinct CDR3 sequences, 16% of them seen once. Time point noted: newly diagnosed GD, antithyroid drugs for less than 3 months. Following extraction of RNA from PBMCs, that RNA was used to make the TCR library. This same sample was also part of a study on T cells in Graves' hyperthyroidism and ophthalmopathy. As that report states: Stable hyperthyroidism: no ophthalmopathy progression over 18 months of follow-up.

The chain is built from TRBV14 and TRBJ2-1, with 8 positions matching TRBD1. The specimen was peripheral blood mononuclear cells (PBMCs), collected at new diagnosis, from a patient treated with antithyroid drugs. The TCR sequence derives from a young woman with Graves disease. CDR3 in DNA: TGTGCCAGCAGACTCACAGGGGGGTCCTACAATGAGCAGTTCTTC. This sequence encodes CASRLTGGSYNEQFF. Looking up the rest from reference TRBV14 and TRBJ2-1 gives the full variable domain: EAGVTQFPSHSVIEKGQTVTLRCDPISGHDNLYWYRRVMGKEIKFLLHFVKESKQDESGMPNNRFLAERTGGTYSTLKVQPAELEDSGVYFCASRLTGGSYNEQFFGPGTRLTVL.